This note documents a single TCR beta chain sequence. Trimming shortened V by 1 base and J by 6 bases, and 6 bases separated the two germline ends. The germline V gene has CDR1 SEHNR and CDR2 FQNEAQ (reference sequence). This CDR3 comprises 12 residues. This sample stems from a study of ipilimumab plus nivolumab after autologous stem cell transplantation. Sequenced by immunoSEQ multiplex PCR; TCRdb stores in-frame clones only, minus some. Here the sample spans some 45,000 clones, 88% being singletons. V is TRBV7-9 and J is TRBJ1-2, with D uncertain. Sequencing was performed on PBMCs, taken in a trial of ipilimumab plus nivolumab as post-transplant consolidation. The receptor comes from a male donor with multiple myeloma. The CDR3 DNA is TGTGCCAGCAGCTTAGTTATCGATGGCTACACCTTC. Translation: CASSLVIDGYTF.